Shown below are 17 T cell receptor beta chains from a single sample sequenced in a study of T cell responses to AZD1222 COVID-19 vaccine. Here immunoSEQ multiplex PCR was the method, and the copy in TCRdb shows in-frame clones only, minus some. The sample holds hundreds of thousands of clones, around 93% seen once. The sample was peripheral blood, taken 28 days after the second AZD1222 dose. Every receptor here comes from an adult who received the AZD1222 COVID-19 vaccine.

This rearrangement joins TRBV15 to TRBJ1-5, with D possibly being TRBD1 (5 bases). The length of the CDR3 is 16 residues. Germline V lookup: CDR1 LNHNV, CDR2 YYDKDF (reference sequence). Deletions cut 5 bases from V and 5 bases from J, with 19 bases between. The CDR3 loop is CATSRGGARFDQPQHF. CDR3 in DNA: TGTGCCACCAGCCGTGGCGGGGCTAGGTTCGATCAGCCCCAGCATTTT.

The chain links TRBV7-9 to TRBJ1-5; TRBD1 might be the D (5 bases). Looked up from germline, CDR1 is SEHNR and CDR2 is FQNEAQ (reference sequence). This CDR3 contains 14 residues. Trimming took off 5 bases at V and 15 bases at J, with 23 bases between the two ends. CDR3 in DNA: TGTGCCAGCAGCCCCGGGGCGAACCTATTTGGGTGGCATTTT. Its translation is CASSPGANLFGWHF.

The gene calls are TRBV27 and TRBJ1-5; D is perhaps TRBD1 (5 bases). Per germline, CDR1 MNHEY and CDR2 SMNVEV (reference sequence). The CDR3 spans 15 residues. Deletions cut 5 bases from V and 6 bases from J, with 17 bases between. CDR3 DNA sequence: TGTGCCAGCAGTCCCACGGGAGTTAGGGGTCAGCCCCAGCATTTT. Its protein is CASSPTGVRGQPQHF.

V gene TRBV10-2 combines with J gene TRBJ2-3; 11 bases are a match to TRBD2. The CDR3 runs to 14 residues. Germline CDR1 and CDR2: WSHSY and SAAADI. The junction had 3 bases not matched to a gene; V was cut back by 6 bases and J by 4 bases. The CDR3 DNA is TGCGCCAGCAGGACTAGCGGGGTGGCAGATACGCAGTATTTT. Translated: CASRTSGVADTQYF.

The chain carries TRBV19 and TRBJ2-7; 8 bases map to TRBD2. Germline-derived CDR1 and CDR2 are LNHDA and SQIVND (reference sequence). This CDR3 comprises 13 residues. J gave up 4 bases and V 5 bases, and 4 bases lay outside the gene matches. CDR3 amino acids: CASSSVAGYEQYF. For the CDR3, the DNA is TGTGCCAGTAGTTCGGTAGCGGGATACGAGCAGTACTTC.

The chain has TRBV4-2 and TRBJ1-2; D is uncertain. Germline assignment: CDR1 LGHNA and CDR2 YNFKEQ. V lost 1 base, J lost 4 bases, and 10 bases lay in between. CDR3 length: 14 amino acids. CDR3 bases: TGTGCCAGCAGCCAAGGGGAAGGACCCTATGGCTACACCTTC. Encoded protein: CASSQGEGPYGYTF.

The chain couples TRBV7-2 to TRBJ2-7; D not resolved. Germline CDR1 reads SGHTA; CDR2 reads FQGNSA. Trimming pared 1 base from V and 1 base from J, leaving 8 bases between. The CDR3 spans 14 residues. CDR3 DNA sequence: TGTGCCAGCAGCTTAGAGGGCGGATCCTACGAGCAGTACTTC. It encodes CASSLEGGSYEQYF.

This chain joins TRBV11-3 and TRBJ1-2, with D uncertain. The CDR3 is made up of 10 amino acids. Per the germline V gene, CDR1 is SGHNT and CDR2 is YENEEA. V dropped 1 base and J dropped 7 bases, with 1 base sitting between them. CDR3 residues: CASSLVGYTF. DNA for the CDR3: TGTGCCAGCAGCTTAGTTGGCTACACCTTC.

The chain couples TRBV7-8 to TRBJ1-5, with D hard to call. The CDR3 totals 12 residues. CDR1 and CDR2 (germline): SGHVS, FQNEAQ. Trimming pared 1 base from V and 8 bases from J, leaving 6 bases between. CDR3 in DNA: TGTGCCAGCAGCTTAGGTTTTGAGCCCCAGCATTTT. This sequence encodes CASSLGFEPQHF. Drawing the rest from reference TRBV7-8 and TRBJ1-5, the complete variable domain is GAGVSQSPRYKVAKRGQDVALRCDPISGHVSLFWYQQALGQGPEFLTYFQNEAQLDKSGLPSDRFFAERPEGSVSTLKIQRTQQEDSAVYLCASSLGFEPQHFGDGTRLSIL.

This chain joins TRBV5-1 and TRBJ1-2; D is unclear. The ends were cut back, 1 base at V and 2 bases at J, with 21 bases in the middle. The CDR3 has 18 amino acids. Germline V gives CDR1 SGHRS, CDR2 YFSETQ. Here the CDR3 reads CASSLLRHIEKINYGYTF. In nucleotides, the CDR3 is TGCGCCAGCAGCTTGCTCAGGCATATCGAAAAAATAAACTATGGCTACACCTTC. The variable domain in full, completed from reference TRBV5-1 and TRBJ1-2, reads KAGVTQTPRYLIKTRGQQVTLSCSPISGHRSVSWYQQTPGQGLQFLFEYFSETQRNKGNFPGRFSGRQFSNSRSEMNVSTLELGDSALYLCASSLLRHIEKINYGYTFGSGTRLTVV.

The chain employs TRBV20-1 and TRBJ2-1; TRBD2 is a possible D gene (6 bases). Germline CDR1 and CDR2: DFQATT and SNEGSKA (reference sequence). The CDR3 has 11 amino acids. The CDR3 region is CIYGTHNEQFF. CDR3 nucleotides: TGCATTTACGGGACTCACAATGAGCAGTTCTTC.

The V call is TRBV2, the J call TRBJ2-3, with TRBD2 matching 10 bases. Unmatched junction bases numbered 3, after V lost 1 base and J lost 14 bases. Germline CDR1 SNHLY, CDR2 FYNNEI. The CDR3 totals 12 residues. CDR3 amino acids: CASSEEASGGYF. In DNA, the CDR3 is TGTGCCAGCAGTGAAGAGGCTAGCGGGGGGTATTTT.

The rearrangement links TRBV7-8 to TRBJ2-5; 7 bases agree with TRBD2. The junction had 12 bases not matched to a gene; V was cut back by 6 bases and J by 5 bases. This CDR3 region has 15 residues. Germline-derived CDR1 and CDR2 are SGHVS and FQNEAQ. CDR3 DNA sequence: TGTGCCAGCAGGCTCAAGCGGGGCACAGCGGAGACCCAGTACTTC. Amino acids: CASRLKRGTAETQYF.

With regard to this clone: This same CDR3 is encoded by further DNA sequences in the sample. The chain links TRBV9 to TRBJ1-6; D not certain. Per the germline V gene, CDR1 is SGDLS and CDR2 is YYNGEE. V was clipped by 4 bases and J by 4 bases, with 3 bases between them. The CDR3 sequence is 12 residues long. The CDR3 spells CASSPYNSPLHF. CDR3 DNA: TGTGCCAGCAGCCCATATAATTCACCCCTCCACTTT.

The chain recombines TRBV7-9 with TRBJ1-2; no clear D. Germline CDR1 SEHNR, CDR2 FQNEAQ (reference sequence). V dropped 8 bases and J dropped 8 bases, with 18 bases sitting between them. There are 13 residues in the CDR3. This CDR3 is CASRRETSGGYTF. CDR3 DNA sequence: TGTGCCAGCCGCCGCGAGACCTCGGGGGGCTACACCTTC.

This chain links TRBV3-1 (or the pseudogene TRBV3-2) with TRBJ1-1; D not resolved. The CDR3 contains 13 residues. V lost 1 base, J lost 6 bases, and 9 bases lay in between. The germline CDR1 and CDR2 sequences are LGHDT and YNNKEL (reference sequence). This CDR3 reads CASSQVSMAEAFF. CDR3 coding DNA: TGTGCCAGCAGCCAAGTCTCGATGGCTGAAGCTTTCTTT.

The V gene is TRBV7-9, the J gene TRBJ1-1; D ambiguous. The CDR3 is 16 amino acids. V was clipped by 7 bases and J by 0 bases, with 18 bases between them. Germline V gene sequence: CDR1 SEHNR, CDR2 FQNEAQ (reference sequence). CDR3: CASTEGSLALNTEAFF. In DNA, the CDR3 is TGTGCCAGCACCGAGGGTTCCTTAGCTCTGAACACTGAAGCTTTCTTT. The complete variable domain, with remaining parts taken from reference TRBV7-9 and TRBJ1-1, reads DTGVSQNPRHKITKRGQNVTFRCDPISEHNRLYWYRQTLGQGPEFLTYFQNEAQLEKSRLLSDRFSAERPKGSFSTLEIQRTEQGDSAMYLCASTEGSLALNTEAFFGQGTRLTVV.